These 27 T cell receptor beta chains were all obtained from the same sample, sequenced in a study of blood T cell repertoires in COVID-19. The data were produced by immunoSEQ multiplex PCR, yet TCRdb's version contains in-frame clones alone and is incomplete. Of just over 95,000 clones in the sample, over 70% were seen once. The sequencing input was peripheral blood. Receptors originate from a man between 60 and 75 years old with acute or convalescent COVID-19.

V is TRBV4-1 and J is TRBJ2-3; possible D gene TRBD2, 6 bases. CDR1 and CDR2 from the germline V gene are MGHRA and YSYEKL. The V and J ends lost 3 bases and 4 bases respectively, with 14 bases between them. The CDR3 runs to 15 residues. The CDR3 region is CASSQGTSLADTQYF. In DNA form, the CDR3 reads TGCGCCAGCAGCCAGGGGACTTCGCTGGCAGATACGCAGTATTTT.

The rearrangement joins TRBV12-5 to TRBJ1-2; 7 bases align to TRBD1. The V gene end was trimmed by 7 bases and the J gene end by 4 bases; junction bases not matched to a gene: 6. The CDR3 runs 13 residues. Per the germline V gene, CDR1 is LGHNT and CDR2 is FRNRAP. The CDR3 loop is CASAPGQLYGYTF. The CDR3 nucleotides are TGTGCTAGTGCCCCGGGACAGCTCTATGGCTACACCTTC.

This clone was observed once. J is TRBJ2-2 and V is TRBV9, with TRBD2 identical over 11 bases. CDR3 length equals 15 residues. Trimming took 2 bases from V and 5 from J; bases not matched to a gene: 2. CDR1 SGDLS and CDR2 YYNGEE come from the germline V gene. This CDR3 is CASSVASGGTGELFF. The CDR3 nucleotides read TGTGCCAGCAGCGTGGCTAGCGGGGGGACCGGGGAGCTGTTTTTT.

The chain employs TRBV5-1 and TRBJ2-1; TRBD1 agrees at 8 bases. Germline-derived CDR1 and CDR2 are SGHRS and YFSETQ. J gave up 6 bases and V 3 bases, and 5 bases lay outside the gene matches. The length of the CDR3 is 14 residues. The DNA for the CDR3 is TGCGCCAGCAGCTCTGGACAGGGTGTCAATGAGCAGTTCTTC. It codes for CASSSGQGVNEQFF.

The CDR3 sequence: CASSLKPGTSGRGETQYF. The CDR3 DNA follows: TGTGCCAGCAGCTTAAAACCCGGGACTAGCGGGAGAGGGGAGACCCAGTACTTC. The chain couples TRBV5-5 to TRBJ2-5; 14 bases agree with TRBD2. Germline-derived CDR1 and CDR2 are SGHKS and YYEKEE (reference sequence). This CDR3 comprises 18 residues. After removal of 2 bases from V and 5 bases from J, the junction contained 11 bases not matched to a gene.

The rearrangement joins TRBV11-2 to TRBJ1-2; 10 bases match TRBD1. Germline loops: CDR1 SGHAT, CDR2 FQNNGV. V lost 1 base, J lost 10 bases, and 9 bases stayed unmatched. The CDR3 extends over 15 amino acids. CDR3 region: CASSLVTGGAADYTF. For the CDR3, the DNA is TGTGCCAGCAGCTTAGTGACAGGGGGCGCAGCTGACTACACCTTC.

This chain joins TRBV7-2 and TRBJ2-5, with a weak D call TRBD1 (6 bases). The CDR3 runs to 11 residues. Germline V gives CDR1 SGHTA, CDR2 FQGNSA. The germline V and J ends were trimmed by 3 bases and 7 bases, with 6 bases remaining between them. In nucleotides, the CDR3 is TGTGCCAGCAGCTTCAGGGGGACCCAGTACTTC. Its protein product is CASSFRGTQYF.

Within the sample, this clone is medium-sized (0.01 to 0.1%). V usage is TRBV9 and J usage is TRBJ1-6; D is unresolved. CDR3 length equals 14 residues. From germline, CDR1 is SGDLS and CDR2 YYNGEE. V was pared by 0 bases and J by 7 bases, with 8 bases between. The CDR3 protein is CASSVGGENSPLHF. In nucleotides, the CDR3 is TGTGCCAGCAGCGTAGGAGGAGAGAATTCACCCCTCCACTTT.

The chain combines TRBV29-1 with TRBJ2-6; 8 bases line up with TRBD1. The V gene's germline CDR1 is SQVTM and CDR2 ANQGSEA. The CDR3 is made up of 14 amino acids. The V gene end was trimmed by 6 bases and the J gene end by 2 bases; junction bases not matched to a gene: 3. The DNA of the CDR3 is TGCAGCGTCCCGGACAGGGCTGGGGCCAACGTCCTGACTTTC. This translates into CSVPDRAGANVLTF.

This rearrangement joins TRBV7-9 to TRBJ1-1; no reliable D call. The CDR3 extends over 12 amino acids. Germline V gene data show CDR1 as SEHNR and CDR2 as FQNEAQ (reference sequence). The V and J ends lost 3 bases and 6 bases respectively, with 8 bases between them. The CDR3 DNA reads TGTGCCAGCAGCTTGGTGTCAGCTGAAGCTTTCTTT. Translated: CASSLVSAEAFF. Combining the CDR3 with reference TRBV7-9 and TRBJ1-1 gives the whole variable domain DTGVSQNPRHKITKRGQNVTFRCDPISEHNRLYWYRQTLGQGPEFLTYFQNEAQLEKSRLLSDRFSAERPKGSFSTLEIQRTEQGDSAMYLCASSLVSAEAFFGQGTRLTVV.

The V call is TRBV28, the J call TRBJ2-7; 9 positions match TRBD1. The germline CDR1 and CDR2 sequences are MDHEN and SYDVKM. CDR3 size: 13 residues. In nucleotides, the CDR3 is TGTGCCAGCAGCCTCCTACCGGGACAGGGAATGGCGGTC. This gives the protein CASSLLPGQGMAV.

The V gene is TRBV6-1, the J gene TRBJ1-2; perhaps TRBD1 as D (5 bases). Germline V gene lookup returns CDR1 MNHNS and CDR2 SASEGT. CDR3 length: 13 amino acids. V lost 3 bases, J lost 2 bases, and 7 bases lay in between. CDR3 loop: CASSEQGNYGYTF. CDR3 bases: TGTGCCAGCAGTGAGCAGGGAAACTATGGCTACACCTTC.

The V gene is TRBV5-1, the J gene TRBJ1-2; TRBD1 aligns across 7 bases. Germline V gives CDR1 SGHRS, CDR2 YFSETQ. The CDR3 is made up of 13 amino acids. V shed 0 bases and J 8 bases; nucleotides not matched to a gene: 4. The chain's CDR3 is CASSLGQGNGYTF. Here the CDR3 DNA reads TGCGCCAGCAGCTTGGGACAGGGTAACGGCTACACCTTC.

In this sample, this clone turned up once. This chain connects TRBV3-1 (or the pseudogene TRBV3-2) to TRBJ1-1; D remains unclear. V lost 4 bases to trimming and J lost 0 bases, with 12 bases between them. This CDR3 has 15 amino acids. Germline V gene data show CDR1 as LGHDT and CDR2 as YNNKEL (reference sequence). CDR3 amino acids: CASSRASPMNTEAFF. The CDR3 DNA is TGTGCCAGCAGCCGCGCGTCCCCGATGAACACTGAAGCTTTCTTT.

This chain's CDR3 is CASRMEFTEAFF. DNA of the CDR3: TGTGCCAGCAGAATGGAGTTCACTGAAGCTTTCTTT. V and J are TRBV28 and TRBJ1-1; D call uncertain. The CDR3 contains 12 residues. Trimming pared 6 bases from V and 4 bases from J, leaving 9 bases between. Looked up from germline, CDR1 is MDHEN and CDR2 is SYDVKM.

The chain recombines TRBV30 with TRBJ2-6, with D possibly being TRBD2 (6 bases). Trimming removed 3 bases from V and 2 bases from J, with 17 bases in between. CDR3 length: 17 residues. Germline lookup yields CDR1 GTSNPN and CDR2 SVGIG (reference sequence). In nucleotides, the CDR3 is TGTGCCTGGAGGGTCGGGACTCTAAACCCTGGGGCCAACGTCCTGACTTTC. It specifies CAWRVGTLNPGANVLTF.

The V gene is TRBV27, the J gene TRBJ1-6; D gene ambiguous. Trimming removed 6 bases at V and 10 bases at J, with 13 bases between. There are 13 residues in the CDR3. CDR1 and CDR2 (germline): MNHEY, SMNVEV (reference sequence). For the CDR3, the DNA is TGTGCCAGCAGCGGCGGGTCGGGGTCACCCCTCCACTTT. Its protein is CASSGGSGSPLHF.

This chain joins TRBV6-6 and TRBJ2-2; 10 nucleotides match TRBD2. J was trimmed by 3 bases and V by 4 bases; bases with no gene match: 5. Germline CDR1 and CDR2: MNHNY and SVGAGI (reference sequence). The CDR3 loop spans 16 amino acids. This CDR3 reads CASSSSGTSDTGELFF. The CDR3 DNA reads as TGTGCCAGCAGTTCTTCCGGGACTAGCGACACCGGGGAGCTGTTTTTT.

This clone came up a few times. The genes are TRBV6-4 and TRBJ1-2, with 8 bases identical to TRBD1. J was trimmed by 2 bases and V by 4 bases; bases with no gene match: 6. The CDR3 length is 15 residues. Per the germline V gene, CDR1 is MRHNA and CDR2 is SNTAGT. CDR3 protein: CASSVGTGGNYGYTF. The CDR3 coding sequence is TGTGCCAGCAGTGTCGGGACAGGCGGAAACTATGGCTACACCTTC.

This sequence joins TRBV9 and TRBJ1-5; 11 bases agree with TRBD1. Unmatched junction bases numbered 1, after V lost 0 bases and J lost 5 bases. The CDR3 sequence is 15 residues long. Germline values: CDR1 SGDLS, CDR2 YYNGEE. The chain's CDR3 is CASSVGGQGDQPQHF. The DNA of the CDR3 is TGTGCCAGCAGCGTAGGGGGACAGGGGGATCAGCCCCAGCATTTT. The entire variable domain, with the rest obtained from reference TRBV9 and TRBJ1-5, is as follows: DSGVTQTPKHLITATGQRVTLRCSPRSGDLSVYWYQQSLDQGLQFLIQYYNGEERAKGNILERFSAQQFPDLHSELNLSSLELGDSALYFCASSVGGQGDQPQHFGDGTRLSIL.

This chain's CDR3 is CAWSLRSTGNNQPQHF. The DNA for the CDR3 is TGTGCCTGGAGTCTCAGGTCGACAGGGAATAATCAGCCCCAGCATTTT. The chain has TRBV30 and TRBJ1-5, with 7 nucleotides matching TRBD1. Germline V lookup: CDR1 GTSNPN, CDR2 SVGIG (reference sequence). Germline trimming cut 2 bases from V and 4 bases from J; bases unmatched to any gene: 11. This CDR3 contains 16 residues.

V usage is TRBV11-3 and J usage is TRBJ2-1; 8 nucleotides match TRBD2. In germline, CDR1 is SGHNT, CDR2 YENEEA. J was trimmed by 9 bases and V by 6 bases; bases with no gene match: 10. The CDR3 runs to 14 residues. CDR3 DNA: TGTGCCAGCAGACGGGCGGGGGGAATGGGTGAGCAGTTCTTC. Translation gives CASRRAGGMGEQFF. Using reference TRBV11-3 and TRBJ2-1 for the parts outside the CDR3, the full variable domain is EAGVVQSPRYKIIEKKQPVAFWCNPISGHNTLYWYLQNLGQGPELLIRYENEEAVDDSQLPKDRFSAERLKGVDSTLKIQPAELGDSAVYLCASRRAGGMGEQFFGPGTRLTVL.

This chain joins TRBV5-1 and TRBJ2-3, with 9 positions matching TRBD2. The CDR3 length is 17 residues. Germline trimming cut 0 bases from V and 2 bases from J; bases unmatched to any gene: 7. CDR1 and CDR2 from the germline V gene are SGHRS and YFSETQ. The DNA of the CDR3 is TGCGCCAGCAGCTTGGCGGTTAGCGGGGGAAACACAGATACGCAGTATTTT. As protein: CASSLAVSGGNTDTQYF.

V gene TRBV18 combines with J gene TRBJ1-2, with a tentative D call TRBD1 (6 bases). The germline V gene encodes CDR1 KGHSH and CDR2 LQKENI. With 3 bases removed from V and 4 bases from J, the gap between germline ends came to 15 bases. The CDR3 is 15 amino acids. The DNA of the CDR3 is TGTGCCAGCTCACCCGACCGGGGGGCAAGCTATGGCTACACCTTC. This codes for CASSPDRGASYGYTF.

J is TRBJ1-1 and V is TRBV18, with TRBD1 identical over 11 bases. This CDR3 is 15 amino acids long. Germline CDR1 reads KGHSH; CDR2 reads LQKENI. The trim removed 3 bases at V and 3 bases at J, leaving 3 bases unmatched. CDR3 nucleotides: TGTGCCAGCTCACCGGACAGGGGGCGTGACACTGAAGCTTTCTTT. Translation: CASSPDRGRDTEAFF. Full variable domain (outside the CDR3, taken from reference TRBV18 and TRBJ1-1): NAGVMQNPRHLVRRRGQEARLRCSPMKGHSHVYWYRQLPEEGLKFMVYLQKENIIDESGMPKERFSAEFPKEGPSILRIQQVVRGDSAAYFCASSPDRGRDTEAFFGQGTRLTVV.

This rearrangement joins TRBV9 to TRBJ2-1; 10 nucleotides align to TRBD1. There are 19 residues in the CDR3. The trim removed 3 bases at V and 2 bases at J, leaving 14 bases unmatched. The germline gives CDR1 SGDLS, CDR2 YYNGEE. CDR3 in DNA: TGTGCCAGCAGCGGACCGGGACAGGGGACCGTGGGGGCCTACAATGAGCAGTTCTTC. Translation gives CASSGPGQGTVGAYNEQFF.

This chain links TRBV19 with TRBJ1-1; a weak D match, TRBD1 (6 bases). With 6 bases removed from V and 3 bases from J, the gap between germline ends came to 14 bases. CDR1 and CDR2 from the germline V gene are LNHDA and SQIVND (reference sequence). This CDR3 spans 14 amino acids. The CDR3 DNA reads TGTGCCAGTAGGGGAAGGGGGGGATACACTGAAGCTTTCTTT. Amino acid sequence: CASRGRGGYTEAFF.